This section outlines one TCR beta chain sequence together with its context. Its target is unknown. The data were taken from a study of cytomegalovirus exposure and HLA in healthy donors. Primers: 60 Vbeta forward and 13 Jbeta reverse. Here immunoSEQ multiplex PCR was the method, and the copy in TCRdb shows in-frame clones only, minus some. The table shows roughly 120,000 clones, with over 65% occurring only once. Study-level points and caveats: A link between a missense DCLRE1C variant and TCR beta V- and J-gene trimming emerged from a later analysis.

The germline V gene encodes CDR1 LGHNA and CDR2 YSLEER. This CDR3 contains 16 residues. V dropped 0 bases and J dropped 7 bases, with 16 bases sitting between them. The source material was PBMCs. The V and J genes are TRBV4-3 and TRBJ2-1; unclear D gene. This receptor was identified in a woman aged 45-65 years in good health and CMV-seropositive. CDR3 sequence (DNA): TGCGCCAGCAGCCAAGATCAAATAGCCCTGTCGAATGAGCAGTTCTTC. Translation gives CASSQDQIALSNEQFF.